The table lists the clone carrying this TCR beta chain with a count of one. What it recognizes is unknown. This record comes from a study of cytomegalovirus exposure and HLA in healthy donors. The study's findings and limits: Versus the approximately 720-donor mean, an Asian-associated ancestry cluster reportedly showed fewer N-insertions in a later analysis. Association with HLA alleles at 0.05 false discovery rate was found for 15,000 to 20,000 TCR beta sequences in a later analysis. Under in vitro conditions, a few CMV-associated chains were confirmed as specific for CMV antigens. Common viral pathogens (according to a later analysis) appeared linked to several of the most significant clusters.

The germline CDR1 and CDR2 sequences are MNHEY and SMNVEV (reference sequence). The CDR3 has 10 amino acids. Trimming removed 4 bases from V and 8 bases from J, with 5 bases in between. Primers for the PCR totalled 60 Vbeta and 13 Jbeta. The table came from immunoSEQ multiplex PCR; TCRdb's copy has only in-frame clones and leaves some out. Of over 140,000 clones listed, just under 85% are singletons. The origin of this receptor is a man aged 30 to 45 in good health and CMV-seropositive. What was sequenced was PBMCs. The V gene is TRBV27, the J gene TRBJ2-5; D remains ambiguous. The CDR3 here is CASSSPTQYF. Here the CDR3 DNA reads TGTGCCAGCAGTTCCCCAACCCAGTACTTC.